This TCR beta chain was retrieved from a study of cytomegalovirus exposure and HLA in healthy donors. Study as a whole: Roughly 85 million unique TCRs from HLA-typed donors made up an early data release.

Primers: 60 Vbeta forward and 13 Jbeta reverse. Clones were read by immunoSEQ multiplex PCR, and TCRdb kept only the in-frame ones, dropping some. This sample has roughly 110,000 clones, with 70% to 80% found just once. To note about this clone: The antigen remains unidentified.

Germline-derived CDR1 and CDR2 are PRHDT and FYEKMQ (reference sequence). This CDR3 has 12 residues. V was trimmed by 3 bases and J by 7 bases, leaving 7 bases between them. Donors sampled were nominally healthy, though unrecorded immune exposures were likely. Study-wide points: Beyond CMV serostatus, there was no information to go on about immune exposure. In an earlier analysis, most TCR beta V segments were productive about 87% or about 30% of the time.

Sequenced sample: PBMCs. The chain employs TRBV13 and TRBJ2-1; D gene unclear. The clonotype comes from a female donor in good health and CMV-seronegative. CDR3 loop: CASSFLKNEQFF. The CDR3, as DNA: TGTGCCAGCAGCTTCCTAAAGAATGAGCAGTTCTTC.